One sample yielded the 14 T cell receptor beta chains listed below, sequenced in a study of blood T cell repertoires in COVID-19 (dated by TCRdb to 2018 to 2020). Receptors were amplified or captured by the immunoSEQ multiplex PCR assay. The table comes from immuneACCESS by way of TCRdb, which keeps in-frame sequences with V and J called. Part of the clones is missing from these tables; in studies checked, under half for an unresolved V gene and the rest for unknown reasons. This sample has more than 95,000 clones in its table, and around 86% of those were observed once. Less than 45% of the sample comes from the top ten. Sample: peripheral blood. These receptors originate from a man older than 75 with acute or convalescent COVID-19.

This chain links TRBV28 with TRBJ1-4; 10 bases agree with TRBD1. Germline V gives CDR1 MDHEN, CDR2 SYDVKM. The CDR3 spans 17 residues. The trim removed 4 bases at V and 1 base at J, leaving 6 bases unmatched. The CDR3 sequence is CASSSRDRGLTNEKLFF. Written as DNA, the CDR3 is TGTGCCAGCAGTTCTCGGGACAGGGGACTAACTAATGAAAAACTGTTTTTT. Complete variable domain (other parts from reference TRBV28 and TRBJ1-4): DVKVTQSSRYLVKRTGEKVFLECVQDMDHENMFWYRQDPGLGLRLIYFSYDVKMKEKGDIPEGYSVSREKKERFSLILESASTNQTSMYLCASSSRDRGLTNEKLFFGSGTQLSVL.

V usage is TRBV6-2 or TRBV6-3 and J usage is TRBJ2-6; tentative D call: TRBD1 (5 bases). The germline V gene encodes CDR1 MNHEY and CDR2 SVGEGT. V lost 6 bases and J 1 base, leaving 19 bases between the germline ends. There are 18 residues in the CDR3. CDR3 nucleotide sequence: TGTGCCAGCAGCCACAGAATTGGGGCGCGGTCTGGGGCCAACGTCCTGACTTTC. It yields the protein CASSHRIGARSGANVLTF.

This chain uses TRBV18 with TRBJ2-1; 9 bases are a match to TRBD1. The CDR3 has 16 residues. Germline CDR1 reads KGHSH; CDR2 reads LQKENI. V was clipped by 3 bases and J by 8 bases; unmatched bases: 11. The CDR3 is CASSPTIGTGTDEQFF. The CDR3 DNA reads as TGTGCCAGCTCACCTACTATAGGGACAGGGACCGATGAGCAGTTCTTC.

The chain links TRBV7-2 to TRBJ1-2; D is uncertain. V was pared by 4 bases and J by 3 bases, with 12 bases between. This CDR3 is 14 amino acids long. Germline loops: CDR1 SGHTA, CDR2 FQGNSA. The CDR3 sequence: CASSWNGQDYGYTF. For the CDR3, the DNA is TGTGCCAGCAGCTGGAATGGGCAGGACTATGGCTACACCTTC.

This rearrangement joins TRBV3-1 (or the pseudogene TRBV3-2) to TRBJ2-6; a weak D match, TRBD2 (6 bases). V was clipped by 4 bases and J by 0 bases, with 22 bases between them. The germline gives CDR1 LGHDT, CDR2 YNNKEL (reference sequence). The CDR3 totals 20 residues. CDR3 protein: CASSLFGGGNTRSGANVLTF. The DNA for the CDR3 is TGTGCCAGCAGCCTTTTTGGGGGAGGCAATACTCGCTCTGGGGCCAACGTCCTGACTTTC.

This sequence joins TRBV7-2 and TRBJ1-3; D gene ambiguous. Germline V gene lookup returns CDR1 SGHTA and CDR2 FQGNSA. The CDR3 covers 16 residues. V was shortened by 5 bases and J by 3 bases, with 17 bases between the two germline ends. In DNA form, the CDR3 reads TGTGCCAGCAGCAAACGGACTGCCCACCTTGGAAACACCATATATTTT. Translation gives CASSKRTAHLGNTIYF.

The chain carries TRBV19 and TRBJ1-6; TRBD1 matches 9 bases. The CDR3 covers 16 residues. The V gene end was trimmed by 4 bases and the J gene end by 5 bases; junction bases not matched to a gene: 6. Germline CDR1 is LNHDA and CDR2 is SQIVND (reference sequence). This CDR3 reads CASSTLGQGNNSPLHF. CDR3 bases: TGTGCCAGTAGTACACTTGGACAGGGGAATAATTCACCCCTCCACTTT.

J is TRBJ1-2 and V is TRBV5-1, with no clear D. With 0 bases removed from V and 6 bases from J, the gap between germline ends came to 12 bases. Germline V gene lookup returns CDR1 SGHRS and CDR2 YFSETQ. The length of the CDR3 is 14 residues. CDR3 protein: CASSLGHREDGYTF. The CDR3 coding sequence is TGCGCCAGCAGCTTGGGACATCGGGAGGATGGCTACACCTTC.

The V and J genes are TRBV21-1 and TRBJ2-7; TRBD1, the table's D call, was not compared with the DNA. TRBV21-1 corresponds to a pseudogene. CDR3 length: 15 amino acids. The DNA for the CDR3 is TGTGCCAGCAGCAGACACAGGGGGCTTCCCTACGAGCAGTACTTC. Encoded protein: CASSRHRGLPYEQYF.

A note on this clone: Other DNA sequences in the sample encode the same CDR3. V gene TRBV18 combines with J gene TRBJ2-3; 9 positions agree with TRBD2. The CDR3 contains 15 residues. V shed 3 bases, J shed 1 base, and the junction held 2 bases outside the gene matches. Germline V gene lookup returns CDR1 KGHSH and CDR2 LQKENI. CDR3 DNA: TGTGCCAGCTCACCCACTAGCGGGCGCACAGATACGCAGTATTTT. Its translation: CASSPTSGRTDTQYF.

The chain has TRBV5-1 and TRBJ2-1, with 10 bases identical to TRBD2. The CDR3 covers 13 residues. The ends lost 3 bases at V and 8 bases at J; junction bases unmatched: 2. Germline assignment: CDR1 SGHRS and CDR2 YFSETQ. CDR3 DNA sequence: TGCGCCAGCAGCTCTAGCGGGAGCCATGAGCAGTTCTTC. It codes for CASSSSGSHEQFF. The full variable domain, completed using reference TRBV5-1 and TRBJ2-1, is KAGVTQTPRYLIKTRGQQVTLSCSPISGHRSVSWYQQTPGQGLQFLFEYFSETQRNKGNFPGRFSGRQFSNSRSEMNVSTLELGDSALYLCASSSSGSHEQFFGPGTRLTVL.

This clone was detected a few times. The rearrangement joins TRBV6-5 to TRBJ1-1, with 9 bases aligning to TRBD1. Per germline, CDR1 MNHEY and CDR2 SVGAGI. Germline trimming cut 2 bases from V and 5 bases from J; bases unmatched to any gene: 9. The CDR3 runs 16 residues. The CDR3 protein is CASSYQQGAMMTEAFF. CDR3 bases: TGTGCCAGCAGTTACCAACAGGGGGCAATGATGACTGAAGCTTTCTTT.

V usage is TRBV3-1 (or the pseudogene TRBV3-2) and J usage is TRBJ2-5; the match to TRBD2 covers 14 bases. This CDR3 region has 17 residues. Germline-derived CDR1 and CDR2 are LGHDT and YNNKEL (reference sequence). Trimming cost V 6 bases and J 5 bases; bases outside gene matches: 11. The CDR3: CASRPPGTSGSRETQYF. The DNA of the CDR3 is TGTGCCAGCAGACCACCCGGGACTAGCGGGAGTCGCGAGACCCAGTACTTC.

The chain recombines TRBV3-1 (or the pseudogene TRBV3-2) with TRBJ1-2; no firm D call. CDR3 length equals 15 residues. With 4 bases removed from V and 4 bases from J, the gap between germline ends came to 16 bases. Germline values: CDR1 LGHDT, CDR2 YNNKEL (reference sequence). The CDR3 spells CASSRRLQGAYGYTF. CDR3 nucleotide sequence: TGTGCCAGCAGCCGAAGACTCCAAGGAGCCTATGGCTACACCTTC.